Below are 7 T cell receptor beta chains sequenced from a single sample in a study of identical twins. One entry per CDR3 protein, called by TCRdb with MiXCR from the 5' RACE reads. The profile shows roughly 1.6 million distinct CDR3 sequences, less than 40% of them singletons. Sequenced material: cord blood. These receptors were collected from a newborn girl in good health.

The gene calls are TRBV5-1 and TRBJ2-4; D possibly uses TRBD1 or TRBD2 (5 bases each). Trimming pared 3 bases from V and 8 bases from J, leaving 12 bases between. The CDR3 spans 13 residues. Germline V gene sequence: CDR1 SGHRS, CDR2 YFSETQ. DNA for the CDR3: TGCGCCAGCAGCTGGGAACGAGGGGACATTCAGTACTTC. It specifies CASSWERGDIQYF.

J is TRBJ1-4 and V is TRBV29-1; the D is unclear. The V end was cut by 4 bases, the J end by 5 bases, with 11 bases between. The CDR3 is 13 residues long. The germline V gene encodes CDR1 SQVTM and CDR2 ANQGSEA. CDR3 protein: CSVVFGSNEKLFF. The CDR3 DNA sequence: TGCAGCGTTGTGTTCGGCTCCAATGAAAAACTGTTTTTT.

V gene TRBV12-3 or TRBV12-4 combines with J gene TRBJ2-1; D is unresolved. This CDR3 is 15 amino acids long. Trimming took off 6 bases at V and 4 bases at J, with 16 bases between the two ends. CDR3 protein: CASRAQNGPYNEQFF. The CDR3 coding sequence is TGTGCCAGCAGAGCGCAAAATGGCCCTTACAATGAGCAGTTCTTC.

Only a few counts were recorded for this clonotype. The CDR3 region has the DNA TGTGCCAGCAGTTTCCCGGGCCGTGCCTACAATGAGCAGTTCTTC. Protein: CASSFPGRAYNEQFF. The V and J genes are TRBV28 and TRBJ2-1, with no clear D. Germline CDR1 and CDR2: MDHEN and SYDVKM. The CDR3 has 15 amino acids. V was cut by 3 bases and J by 2 bases, with 11 bases left in between. Together with reference TRBV28 and TRBJ2-1, the CDR3 gives the full variable domain: DVKVTQSSRYLVKRTGEKVFLECVQDMDHENMFWYRQDPGLGLRLIYFSYDVKMKEKGDIPEGYSVSREKKERFSLILESASTNQTSMYLCASSFPGRAYNEQFFGPGTRLTVL.

In this sample, this clonotype turned up a few times. The chain recombines TRBV21-1 with TRBJ2-1; the DNA was not used to check the table's D call, TRBD2. TRBV21-1 is designated a pseudogene. The CDR3 has 16 amino acids. CDR3 coding DNA: TGTGCCAGCAGCATCGCCCCACTAGTAGCCTACAATGAGCAGTTCTTC. Its translation: CASSIAPLVAYNEQFF.

Many counts were recorded for this clonotype. The rearrangement uses TRBV28 and TRBJ1-2, with 7 bases fitting TRBD1. Losses at the gene ends were 6 bases for V and 0 bases for J; bases not matched to a gene: 1. Germline V gene data show CDR1 as MDHEN and CDR2 as SYDVKM. The length of the CDR3 is 13 residues. The chain's CDR3 is CASRGTANYGYTF. CDR3 nucleotides: TGTGCCAGCAGGGGGACAGCTAACTATGGCTACACCTTC.

Turning to this clonotype: This may come from a read error, since a much larger clone is one base off. The CDR3 end shows no conserved phenylalanine or tryptophan, and so a read error is likely. This sequence joins TRBV4-2 and TRBJ2-1; D gene uncertain. The ends were cut back, 0 bases at V and 4 bases at J, with 7 bases in the middle. This CDR3 contains 14 residues. Germline CDR1 reads LGHNA; CDR2 reads YNFKEQ. The CDR3 is CASSQDGMYNEQFI. The CDR3, as DNA: TGTGCCAGCAGCCAAGATGGTATGTACAATGAGCAGTTCATC.